This T cell receptor (beta chain) was found in a study of cytomegalovirus exposure and HLA in healthy donors (dated by TCRdb to about 2017). A note on the overall study: An earlier analysis of 587 of the donors reported 250 to 300 Gb of sequence data and around 110 million unique TCR beta sequences from some 180 million T cells. About 280 gigabases of sequencing data and around 90 million unique TCR sequences made up an early release that covered several hundred HLA-typed donors. Of the 300 to 450 genotyped donors, roughly 85% fell in the genetic ancestry cluster associated with self-reported Caucasian donors. The study aimed to test whether signatures of past pathogen exposure could be identified by cataloging public T cell receptors. Using immunosequencing, the study profiled T cell repertoires from fewer than 700 subjects and related those repertoires to cytomegalovirus serostatus. A separate validation cohort of about 110 different subjects was used in addition to the 666-subject first cohort. To predict cytomegalovirus infection status, the study brought together high-throughput TCR immunosequencing, statistical association of individual TCRs with disease status, and machine learning. A later analysis re-examined previously published TCR beta repertoires from around 670 donors and added high-resolution HLA genotyping to investigate patterns of TCR occurrence. In the later analysis, no new phenotypic data were used to find candidate immune exposures; instead, reliance was placed on TCR beta sequences and their occurrence across donors. An earlier analysis of 587 of the donors used high-throughput TCR beta sequencing to judge whether each TCR beta V gene segment behaved as functional or pseudogenic. Donor age, sex, ethnicity and CMV serostatus were compiled alongside the repertoire data. A later genetic analysis took genome-wide SNP genotypes for about three fifths of the roughly 700 donors and used that subset as a discovery cohort. Every discovery cohort repertoire had been produced on one sequencing platform. HLA typing covered class I and class II loci at four-digit resolution. Typing coverage varied by locus: 629-630 donors for A, B, C, DRB1 and DQB1; under 550 for DQA1; over 600 for DPA1; about 450 for DPB1. Because of strong linkage in the cohort, five DR-DQ haplotypes were treated as single units for association and clustering. Across under 500 genotyped donors of the cohort, an average of about 240,000 unique TCR beta nucleotide sequences per donor were sequenced, and approximately 17% of those sequences were non-productive. The paper's findings and limits, for the study overall: A further reported finding was that TCR beta sequences accurately predicted the HLA-A and HLA-B alleles for most subjects in the first cohort. A later analysis found that most CMV-associated TCR beta chains appeared HLA-restricted, with HLA associations seemingly driven largely by CMV exposure. A later analysis found that HLA-associated TCR beta chains were more clonally expanded and had lower generation probabilities than equally common non-associated chains. For the cohort, immune exposure information was limited to CMV serostatus. The presence/absence analyses assumed that sequencing depth was roughly uniform across donors, and that assumption may not be true. A later analysis found that TCR association rates varied across HLA loci, with DRB1 alleles showing the most associated TCRs and HLA-C alleles the fewest. Correlated functional status among segregating V segments might reflect linkage disequilibrium, but an unknown experimental factor could not be ruled out. At a false discovery rate of 0.05, a later analysis linked around 15,000 TCR beta sequences to specific HLA alleles. A later analysis reported that several top co-occurrence clusters appeared linked to parvovirus B19, influenza, CMV and Epstein-Barr virus. The earlier analysis of 587 of the donors excluded roughly 17 rarely observed V segments, including chromosome 9 orphons, because counts were too low. Broadly in line with IMGT annotations, most TCR beta V segments showed up in productive rearrangements about 87% or about 30% of the time in an earlier analysis of 450 to 600 of the donors. Compared with the roughly 670-donor mean, donors in an Asian-associated ancestry cluster had fewer N-insertions in productive TCRs, according to a later genetic analysis. Cytomegalovirus status was reported to be diagnosed by the classifier with high specificity and sensitivity in both the original and validation cohorts. A group of highly shared sequence variants was considered likely to be a technical artifact of the sequencing pipeline. When HLA alleles, especially DR and DQ, strongly co-occurred, TCR associations were difficult to assign to individual alleles. In this cohort, only TCR beta chains were sequenced, and detectable features were limited by the absence of alpha or paired-chain data. Some IMGT-functional V segments, including TRBV6-2 and TRBV6-3, could not be distinguished by the 87-base-pair reads and were therefore excluded. Most TCR sequences were seen in very few donors, while some public TCRs were found in many individuals. Because some donors lacked HLA typing at each locus, the association tests relied only on the typed subset. The authors suggested that the approach could potentially be generalized to other disease states and immunological phenotypes. The study listed approximately 150 TCR beta chains as associated with cytomegalovirus. In vitro tests confirmed that a few of the cytomegalovirus-associated TCR beta chains recognize cytomegalovirus antigens. V-gene and J-gene trimming of TCR beta chains was associated with a missense DCLRE1C variant in a later genetic analysis, and the association was replicated in an independent cohort.

The germline V and J ends show losses of 3 bases and 4 bases respectively, and no gene match explains 1 base of the junction. From a lookup of the germline V gene (reference sequence), CDR1 and CDR2 are MNHEY and SMNVEV. The CDR3 runs 14 residues from the cysteine to the phenylalanine. The read is trimmed to its CDR3 DNA, 42 bases read in frame from base 1. The cohort consisted of 650 to 850 healthy bone marrow donors. At the time of sampling, all cohort members were nominally healthy, though unrecorded immune exposures were likely present. The donor was CMV seropositive and was included in the group of 300 or so seropositive cohort members. A peripheral blood sample was collected from each donor, and TCR beta sequencing was performed on peripheral blood mononuclear cells. Genomic DNA extraction from the blood cell samples was performed with the Qiagen DNeasy Blood Extraction Kit. This clone has only one observation. What this receptor recognizes is not known. Base quality data are lacking; no much larger clone is found one base away.

Libraries came from the immunoSEQ multiplex PCR assay. A mixture of 60 forward primers for TCR Vbeta segments and 13 reverse primers for TCR Jbeta segments was used in the multiplex PCR. A multiplex PCR assay on genomic DNA amplified the CDR3 region of rearranged TCR beta genes. The Illumina HiSeq System was used to sequence the amplified TCR beta libraries as 87-base-pair reads. In the source study's methods: A later analysis tallied some 79 million unique TCR beta chains across the 660 or so repertoires, and around 12 million of those chains were shared by two or more donors. A nearest-neighbor algorithm error-corrected the raw reads and collapsed the reads into unique sequences, merging closely related sequences to remove PCR and sequencing errors. To assign V, D and J gene segments, CDR3 sequences were aligned to IMGT reference sequences. For a sequence to be retained, at least a six-nucleotide match to both a V gene segment and a J gene segment was required. A rearrangement was called productive if the CDR3 had no stop codons and remained in frame with V and J, and every other rearrangement was called non-productive. CDR3 was defined according to IMGT convention as the region running from the second conserved V-encoded cysteine to the conserved J-encoded phenylalanine. The earlier analysis of more than 450 of the donors excluded sequences that lacked an unambiguous match to a single V gene segment. An earlier analysis of 500 to 600 of the donors classified V segments as functional when productive rearrangements were above 56.7% and as segregating when the standard deviation between donors was above 5%. A statistical classification framework was built to diagnose cytomegalovirus status from the catalog of TCR beta chain sequences. In a later analysis, TCR nucleotide sequences were compared against IMGT/GENE-DB human TR gene sequences so that V and J genes could be assigned. In a later analysis, CDR3 sequences and most-parsimonious VDJ recombination scenarios were assigned using the TCRdist pipeline. In a later analysis, every TCR beta chain was defined by the combination of its CDR3 amino acid sequence and its V-gene family, and reads without a unique V-gene family were dropped. As a way to deal with suspected cross-contamination and a sequencing artifact, a later analysis dropped hundreds of nucleotide sequences that were highly shared and had low generation probability. In a later analysis, a clonal expansion index was calculated for each public chain from normalized within-repertoire ranks of inferred template counts. In a later analysis, generation probabilities were computed using a VDJ recombination model fitted to out-of-frame rearrangements, and the results were checked against IGoR. In a later analysis, hypergeometric tests were used to score TCR-TCR, TCR-HLA and TCR-CMV co-occurrence, with a repertoire-size bias correction applied to TCR pairs. False discovery rates were estimated in a later analysis by permuting HLA or CMV assignments 20 times. In a later analysis, co-occurring TCRs were grouped using DBSCAN, with TCRdist sequence similarity added in when clustering inside HLA-allele-positive subsets. Repertoires with fewer than 30,000 or more than 120,000 public chains were left out of co-occurrence clustering, as were roughly five repertoires with anomalous nucleotide sharing. Sourced from immuneACCESS, this table was stored by TCRdb with only in-frame sequences that have V and J called. A share of the clones is absent; for the studies checked, an unresolved V gene accounts for under half, and the remainder has no known explanation. V and J calls and clone size come straight from that table; D and trimming were deduced from the DNA. This sample is represented by more than 80,000 clones; 60% to 75% of them were singletons. 2.5% to 3% of the sample belongs to the ten largest clones.

The receptor comes from a male donor in good health and CMV-seropositive. The sequence links TRBV27 to TRBJ2-5; 11 central nucleotides agree with TRBD1. Sample: PBMCs. For the CDR3, the sequence is CASSFGTGGETQYF. The nucleotide sequence reads as follows: TGTGCCAGCAGTTTCGGGACAGGGGGAGAGACCCAGTACTTC.